This TCR beta chain was observed in a study of T-cell memory formation after mild COVID-19. At the level of the study: For the most part, TCR clusters were specific to one donor.

Via MiXCR, TCRdb re-called the 5' RACE reads, giving one row per CDR3 protein. The sample has about 430,000 distinct CDR3 sequences; about 20% are singletons. To note about this clonotype: What it binds is not known. Lacking the conserved final phenylalanine or tryptophan, this CDR3 likely reflects a read error.

The study's findings and limits: A subset of responding clones appeared in pre-infection memory, suggesting cross-reactive memory joined.

CDR3 length: 15 amino acids. The germline V gene encodes CDR1 SGHVS and CDR2 FQNEAQ. The J segment lost 3 bases and the V segment lost 6 bases, leaving 8 bases of the junction unmatched. The chain has TRBV7-8 and TRBJ2-7, with 10 positions matching TRBD2. The clonotype originates from a man aged 18 to 29 who had mild COVID-19 (a few samples of this study predate the infection). Cell type and time point are not known. Sequencing used PBMCs or a T cell subset sorted from them (not recorded which). Here the CDR3 reads CASRTSGGAIYEQYI. Here the CDR3 DNA reads TGTGCCAGCAGGACGAGCGGGGGGGCAATCTACGAGCAGTACATC.